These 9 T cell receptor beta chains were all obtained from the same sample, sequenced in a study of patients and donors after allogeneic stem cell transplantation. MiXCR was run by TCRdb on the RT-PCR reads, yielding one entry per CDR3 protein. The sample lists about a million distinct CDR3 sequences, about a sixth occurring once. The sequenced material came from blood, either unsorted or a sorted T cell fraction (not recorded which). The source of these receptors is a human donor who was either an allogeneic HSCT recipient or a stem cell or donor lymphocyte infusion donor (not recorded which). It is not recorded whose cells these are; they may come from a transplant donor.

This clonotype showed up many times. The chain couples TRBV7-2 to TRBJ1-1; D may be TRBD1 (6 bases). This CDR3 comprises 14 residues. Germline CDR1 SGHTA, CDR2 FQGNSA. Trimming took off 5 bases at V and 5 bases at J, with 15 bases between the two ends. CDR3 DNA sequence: TGTGCCAGCAGCCGGGGGGCGGGAACGACTGAAGCTTTCTTT. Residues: CASSRGAGTTEAFF. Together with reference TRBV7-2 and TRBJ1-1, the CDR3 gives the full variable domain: GAGVSQSPSNKVTEKGKDVELRCDPISGHTALYWYRQSLGQGLEFLIYFQGNSAPDKSGLPSDRFSAERTGGSVSTLTIQRTQQEDSAVYLCASSRGAGTTEAFFGQGTRLTVV.

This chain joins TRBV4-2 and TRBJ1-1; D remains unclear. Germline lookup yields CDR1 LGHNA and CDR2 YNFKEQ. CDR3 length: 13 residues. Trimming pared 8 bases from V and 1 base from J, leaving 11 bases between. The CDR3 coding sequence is TGTGCCAGCGGAGGGTCCGAGAACACTGAAGCTTTCTTT. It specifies CASGGSENTEAFF.

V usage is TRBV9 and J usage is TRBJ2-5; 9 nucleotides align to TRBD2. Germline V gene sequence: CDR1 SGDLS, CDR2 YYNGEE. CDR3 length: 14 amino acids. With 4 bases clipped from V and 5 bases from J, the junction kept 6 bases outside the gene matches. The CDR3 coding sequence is TGTGCCAGCAGCCAGTCGACTAGCGGCGAGACCCAGTACTTC. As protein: CASSQSTSGETQYF.

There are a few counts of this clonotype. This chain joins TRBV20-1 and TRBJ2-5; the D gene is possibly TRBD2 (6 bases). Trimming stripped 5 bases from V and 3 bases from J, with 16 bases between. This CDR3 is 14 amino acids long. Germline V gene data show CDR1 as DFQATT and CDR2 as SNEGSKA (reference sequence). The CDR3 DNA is TGCAGTGCTCCCCCGGGACTTAAAAAAGAGACCCAGTACTTC. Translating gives CSAPPGLKKETQYF.

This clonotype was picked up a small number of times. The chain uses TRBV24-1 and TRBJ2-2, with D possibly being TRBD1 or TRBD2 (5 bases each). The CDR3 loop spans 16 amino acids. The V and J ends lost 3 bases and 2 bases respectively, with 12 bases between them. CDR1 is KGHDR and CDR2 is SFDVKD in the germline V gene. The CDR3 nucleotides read TGTGCCACCAGTGATCCGGGGACGGCAAACACCGGGGAGCTGTTTTTT. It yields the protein CATSDPGTANTGELFF.

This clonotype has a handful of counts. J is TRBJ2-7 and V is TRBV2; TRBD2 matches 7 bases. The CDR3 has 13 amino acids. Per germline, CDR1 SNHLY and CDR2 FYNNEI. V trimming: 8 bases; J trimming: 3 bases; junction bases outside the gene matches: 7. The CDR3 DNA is TGTGCCAGCCCTTCTAGCGGTAGCTACGAGCAGTACTTC. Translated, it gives CASPSSGSYEQYF.

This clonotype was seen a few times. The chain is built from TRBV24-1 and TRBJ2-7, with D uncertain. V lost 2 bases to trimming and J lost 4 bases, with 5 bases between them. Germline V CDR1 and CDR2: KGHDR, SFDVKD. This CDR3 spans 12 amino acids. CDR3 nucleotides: TGTGCCACCAGTGATTCCAGATACGAGCAGTACTTC. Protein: CATSDSRYEQYF.

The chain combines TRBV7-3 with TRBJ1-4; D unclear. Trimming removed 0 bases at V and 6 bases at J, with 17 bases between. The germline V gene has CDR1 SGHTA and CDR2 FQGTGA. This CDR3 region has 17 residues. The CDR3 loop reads CASSLTPLTTADEKLFF. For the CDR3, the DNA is TGTGCCAGCAGCTTAACTCCCCTTACGACGGCGGATGAAAAACTGTTTTTT.

CDR3 sequence: CASSRNQGRGYTF. In DNA form, the CDR3 reads TGTGCCAGCAGCCGTAACCAGGGGCGAGGCTACACCTTC. The chain is built from TRBV7-9 and TRBJ1-2; perhaps TRBD1 as D (6 bases). V dropped 5 bases and J dropped 8 bases, with 15 bases sitting between them. Germline CDR1 SEHNR, CDR2 FQNEAQ (reference sequence). The length of the CDR3 is 13 residues.